This T cell receptor (beta chain) emerged from a study of sequential checkpoint blockade in melanoma. Study-level information: TCRbeta immunosequencing was performed on DNA from 91 pretreatment melanoma tumor samples. Points from the study as a whole: PD-L1 staining and CD8+ counts, not mutational load, tracked tumor T-cell clonality.

Treatment given: randomized to nivolumab then ipilimumab (arm A) or the reverse (arm B). Measured with immunoSEQ multiplex PCR; TCRdb has only the in-frame clones, and not every one. Of more than 2,500 clones in the sample, 20% to 25% were seen once. Notes on this clone: What it recognizes is unknown.

The clonotype was recovered from a human donor with melanoma. The source material was tumor tissue (inferred from file names), sampled from a patient given nivolumab and ipilimumab in sequence.

This CDR3 is CSAVGEFMNTEAFF. Here the CDR3 DNA reads TGCAGCGCCGTCGGGGAATTCATGAACACTGAAGCTTTCTTT. The chain combines TRBV29-1 with TRBJ1-1; D is ambiguous. V was trimmed by 7 bases and J by 0 bases, leaving 15 bases between them. The CDR3 consists of 14 residues. Germline lookup yields CDR1 SQVTM and CDR2 ANQGSEA.